This passage covers 25 T cell receptor beta chains from one sample sequenced in a study of T cell repertoires in cytomegalovirus infection. TCRdb recomputed calls from the reads with MiXCR, one row per CDR3 protein. Here the sample spans more than 400,000 distinct CDR3 sequences, about a quarter being singletons. The material sequenced was PBMCs. These receptors came from a human donor in good health (CMV status not recorded). Some clones in this sample may be carry-over from other donors' samples.

The chain joins TRBV7-7 to TRBJ2-7, with D unresolved. V was trimmed by 5 bases and J by 5 bases, leaving 16 bases between them. This CDR3 spans 14 amino acids. Germline assignment: CDR1 SSHAT and CDR2 FNYEAQ (reference sequence). The CDR3 DNA follows: TGTGCCAGCAGCCCCTTCAAGTCGGTCCACGAGCAGTACTTC. The encoded protein is CASSPFKSVHEQYF. The variable domain in full, with the rest retrieved from reference TRBV7-7 and TRBJ2-7, is GAGVSQSPRYKVTKRGQDVTLRCDPISSHATLYWYQQALGQGPEFLTYFNYEAQPDKSGLPSDRFSAERPEGSISTLTIQRTEQRDSAMYRCASSPFKSVHEQYFGPGTRLTVT.

The V call is TRBV6-2 or TRBV6-3, the J call TRBJ1-5; no clear D gene. Germline V gene sequence: CDR1 MNHEY, CDR2 SVGEGT. This CDR3 has 12 amino acids. V gave up 8 bases and J gave up 5 bases, with 10 bases separating them. CDR3 amino acids: CASGLIYQPQHF. CDR3 DNA sequence: TGTGCCAGCGGACTGATTTATCAGCCCCAGCATTTT.

In this sample, this clonotype turned up many times. V is TRBV6-1 and J is TRBJ1-1; 7 nucleotides align to TRBD1. Germline V gene data show CDR1 as MNHNS and CDR2 as SASEGT. This CDR3 spans 13 amino acids. J lost 0 bases, V lost 8 bases, and 3 bases had no gene match. CDR3 sequence (DNA): TGTGCCAGCGGGGGACAGATGAACACTGAAGCTTTCTTT. Its translation is CASGGQMNTEAFF.

This chain's CDR3 is CASSPTGWNYLGQPQHF. DNA for the CDR3: TGTGCCAGCAGCCCGACAGGGTGGAATTATCTTGGGCAGCCCCAGCATTTT. The chain couples TRBV7-2 to TRBJ1-5, with 7 bases aligning to TRBD1. The germline CDR1 and CDR2 sequences are SGHTA and FQGNSA. V lost 5 bases and J lost 7; bases outside the gene matches: 17. CDR3 length: 17 amino acids.

This clonotype has a handful of counts. The chain combines TRBV20-1 with TRBJ2-1; tentative D call: TRBD2 (5 bases). The germline V gene encodes CDR1 DFQATT and CDR2 SNEGSKA (reference sequence). The CDR3 loop spans 14 amino acids. Trimming took off 6 bases at V and 0 bases at J, with 12 bases between the two ends. This chain's CDR3 is CSAGLTGSYNEQFF. The CDR3 bases are TGCAGTGCAGGACTGACTGGCTCCTACAATGAGCAGTTCTTC.

This clonotype was picked up many times. This chain connects TRBV7-8 to TRBJ2-7; 8 positions agree with TRBD1. The germline V gene encodes CDR1 SGHVS and CDR2 FQNEAQ. The V gene end was trimmed by 5 bases and the J gene end by 1 base; junction bases not matched to a gene: 4. The CDR3 is made up of 14 amino acids. In nucleotides, the CDR3 is TGTGCCAGCAGCGTTAGACAGGGGTCCTACGAGCAGTACGTC. It yields the protein CASSVRQGSYEQYV.

This clonotype appeared a few times. The genes are TRBV19 and TRBJ2-7, with D tentatively TRBD2 (5 bases). The length of the CDR3 is 14 residues. Germline V lookup: CDR1 LNHDA, CDR2 SQIVND (reference sequence). V lost 1 base to trimming and J lost 5 bases, with 12 bases between them. CDR3 DNA: TGTGCCAGTAGTATAGTTTCTATGCGGGACGAGCAGTACTTC. Translating it yields CASSIVSMRDEQYF.

Ten or more counts support this clonotype. The chain recombines TRBV7-2 with TRBJ2-1, with 9 bases lining up with TRBD2. The CDR3 has 15 residues. With V trimmed by 0 bases and J by 7 bases, 4 bases remained unmatched. Germline loops: CDR1 SGHTA, CDR2 FQGNSA. This chain's CDR3 is CASSLASGSANEQFF. The CDR3 region has the DNA TGTGCCAGCAGCTTAGCTAGCGGGAGTGCTAATGAGCAGTTCTTC.

This clonotype was detected only a few times. CDR3 in DNA: TGTGCCAGCAGGAAGGACAGGGGACCTGAGGCTGAAGCTTTCTTT. This encodes CASRKDRGPEAEAFF. The chain employs TRBV7-2 and TRBJ1-1; TRBD1 agrees at 9 bases. V lost 6 bases to trimming and J lost 6 bases; unmatched junction nucleotides: 11. CDR1 is SGHTA, CDR2 FQGNSA, per germline. CDR3 length: 15 residues.

The chain joins TRBV9 to TRBJ2-3; 12 positions agree with TRBD2. Germline CDR1 and CDR2: SGDLS and YYNGEE. The length of the CDR3 is 19 residues. The junction had 13 bases not matched to a gene; V was cut back by 3 bases and J by 2 bases. Here the CDR3 DNA reads TGTGCCAGCAGCGCCGCCTGGCCTAGCGGGAGGGCCACCACAGATACGCAGTATTTT. It encodes CASSAAWPSGRATTDTQYF.

In this sample, this clonotype turned up a few times. The chain recombines TRBV24-1 with TRBJ2-1, with 11 positions matching TRBD2. The trim removed 3 bases at V and 7 bases at J, leaving 4 bases unmatched. This CDR3 comprises 15 residues. CDR1 KGHDR and CDR2 SFDVKD come from the germline V gene. The CDR3 DNA sequence: TGTGCCACCAGTGATCCCTGGACTAGCGGGAATGAGCAGTTCTTC. It codes for CATSDPWTSGNEQFF.

Of note for this clonotype: This clone may be a read error of a much larger clone one base away. The CDR3 end shows no conserved phenylalanine or tryptophan, and so a read error is likely. The chain employs TRBV7-4 and TRBJ2-7; perhaps D is TRBD1 or TRBD2 (6 bases each). The length of the CDR3 is 14 residues. The germline V and J ends were trimmed by 1 base and 5 bases, with 12 bases remaining between them. Germline lookup yields CDR1 SGHVT and CDR2 SQSDAQ. CDR3 in amino acids: CASSLGDGGHEQYA. As DNA, the CDR3 is TGTGCCAGCAGCTTAGGCGATGGGGGGCACGAGCAGTACGCC.

This sequence joins TRBV18 and TRBJ2-2; 7 bases are a match to TRBD1. The trim removed 6 bases at V and 4 bases at J, leaving 8 bases unmatched. In germline, CDR1 is KGHSH, CDR2 LQKENI. The CDR3 length is 15 residues. The CDR3 sequence is CASSSTGSFTGELFF. For the CDR3, the DNA is TGTGCCAGCTCGTCGACAGGGAGTTTCACCGGGGAGCTGTTTTTT.

The V gene is TRBV6-6, the J gene TRBJ2-7; D is perhaps TRBD2 (5 bases). Germline V gene lookup returns CDR1 MNHNY and CDR2 SVGAGI (reference sequence). The CDR3 length is 13 residues. Trimming pared 5 bases from V and 1 base from J, leaving 9 bases between. The CDR3 spells CASSDGESYEQYF. CDR3 DNA: TGTGCCAGCAGTGACGGGGAATCCTACGAGCAGTACTTC.

This clonotype came up a few times. The V call is TRBV6-2 or TRBV6-3, the J call TRBJ1-5; D gene uncertain. CDR3 length: 14 amino acids. Germline CDR1 MNHEY, CDR2 SVGEGT. V lost 0 bases and J 5 bases, leaving 8 bases between the germline ends. The CDR3 sequence is CASSYSGKDQPQHF. CDR3 nucleotide sequence: TGTGCCAGCAGTTACTCGGGGAAGGATCAGCCCCAGCATTTT.

This chain links TRBV29-1 with TRBJ2-4; 9 nucleotides match TRBD1. J lost 4 bases, V lost 4 bases, and 2 bases had no gene match. The length of the CDR3 is 13 residues. The germline CDR1 and CDR2 sequences are SQVTM and ANQGSEA. Here the CDR3 DNA reads TGCAGCGTTGGGGACAGGGTAAAAAACATTCAGTACTTC. Its translation is CSVGDRVKNIQYF.

This clonotype was counted ten times or more. The chain recombines TRBV5-6 with TRBJ2-6; 10 bases are a match to TRBD2. Germline values: CDR1 SGHDT, CDR2 YYEEEE. With V trimmed by 3 bases and J by 9 bases, 6 bases remained unmatched. CDR3 length equals 15 residues. CDR3 protein: CASSSPGTSDNVLTF. The CDR3, as DNA: TGTGCCAGCAGCTCACCCGGGACTAGCGACAACGTCCTGACTTTC.

This clonotype was observed a handful of times. This chain uses TRBV7-8 with TRBJ1-6, with TRBD1 matching 8 bases. With 2 bases clipped from V and 10 bases from J, the junction kept 7 bases outside the gene matches. The germline gives CDR1 SGHVS, CDR2 FQNEAQ. The CDR3 extends over 15 amino acids. The CDR3 spells CASSLIRTGNSPLHF. The CDR3, as DNA: TGTGCCAGCAGCTTAATACGGACAGGGAACTCACCCCTCCACTTT.

This clonotype was detected only a few times. The chain is built from TRBV28 and TRBJ2-7; 8 bases line up with TRBD2. Germline loops: CDR1 MDHEN, CDR2 SYDVKM. V was clipped by 3 bases and J by 1 base; unmatched bases: 5. The CDR3 runs to 15 residues. CDR3 protein: CASSLTASGSYEQYF. CDR3 bases: TGTGCCAGCAGTTTGACGGCTAGCGGGTCCTACGAGCAGTACTTC.

This sequence joins TRBV20-1 and TRBJ2-1; the D gene is possibly TRBD1 (5 bases). CDR1 is DFQATT, CDR2 SNEGSKA, per germline (reference sequence). Trimming stripped 1 base from V and 6 bases from J, with 10 bases between. The CDR3 runs to 13 residues. The CDR3 DNA is TGCAGTGCTAGAGGACAGAAACTCAATGAGCAGTTCTTC. Translated: CSARGQKLNEQFF.

This clonotype was counted between two and nine times. The gene calls are TRBV4-1 and TRBJ1-2; TRBD1 is a possible D gene (5 bases). The CDR3 covers 14 residues. CDR1 and CDR2 from the germline V gene are MGHRA and YSYEKL. V lost 0 bases, J lost 4 bases, and 9 bases lay in between. The DNA of the CDR3 is TGCGCCAGCAGCCAAGATGGGGACCTCTATGGCTACACCTTC. Translation: CASSQDGDLYGYTF.

Turning to this clonotype: With a much larger clone just one base away, this may be a read error. The CDR3 carries no conserved terminal phenylalanine or tryptophan, so it likely arises from a read error. The chain combines TRBV7-8 with TRBJ2-7, with D possibly matching TRBD2 (6 bases). V was trimmed by 5 bases and J by 0 bases, leaving 14 bases between them. CDR1 is SGHVS, CDR2 FQNEAQ, per germline. This CDR3 is built from 15 residues. The CDR3 DNA is TGTGCCAGCAGCCGGCCTAGCGAACCCTCCTACGAGCAGTACTAC. This translates into CASSRPSEPSYEQYY.

This sequence joins TRBV7-6 and TRBJ2-1, with D hard to call. Between the trimmed V and J ends, which lost 0 bases and 4 bases, there was a span of 16 bases. Germline values: CDR1 SGHVS, CDR2 FNYEAQ. This CDR3 has 17 residues. The CDR3: CASSLALGRSLYNEQFF. The CDR3 DNA sequence: TGTGCCAGCAGCTTAGCGCTCGGGCGGTCTTTATACAATGAGCAGTTCTTC.

The chain links TRBV28 to TRBJ2-1; D is uncertain. Looked up from germline, CDR1 is MDHEN and CDR2 is SYDVKM. The CDR3 is 13 amino acids. The ends were cut back, 2 bases at V and 7 bases at J, with 9 bases in the middle. The CDR3 here is CASSLMAGNEQFF. CDR3 in DNA: TGTGCCAGCAGTTTAATGGCCGGGAATGAGCAGTTCTTC.

In this sample, this clonotype turned up many times. This chain connects TRBV7-2 to TRBJ1-2, with D tentatively TRBD1 (6 bases). This CDR3 spans 15 amino acids. CDR1 is SGHTA and CDR2 is FQGNSA in the germline V gene. Trimming cost V 5 bases and J 7 bases, with 20 bases left between them. This CDR3 reads CASSTMPTGMGGYTF. For the CDR3, the DNA is TGTGCCAGCAGCACGATGCCAACAGGGATGGGTGGCTACACCTTC.